Listed here are 11 T cell receptor beta chains from one sample, sequenced in a study of neurological immune-mediated disorders. TCRdb passed the 5' RACE reads through MiXCR, listing each CDR3 protein once. The sample yields around 25,000 distinct CDR3 sequences, roughly 13% seen once. The sequenced material came from PBMCs. These receptors were collected from a middle-aged woman with HTLV-1-associated myelopathy (HAM/TSP).

This clonotype was observed at least ten times. The chain has TRBV9 and TRBJ2-3, with 7 bases fitting TRBD2. The CDR3 runs 15 residues. Germline CDR1 and CDR2: SGDLS and YYNGEE. V trimming: 4 bases; J trimming: 2 bases; junction bases outside the gene matches: 7. The CDR3 protein is CASSSRGGDTDTQYF. The CDR3 DNA reads as TGTGCCAGCAGCTCCCGCGGGGGAGACACAGATACGCAGTATTTT.

This clonotype showed up many times. The V gene is TRBV28, the J gene TRBJ1-2; D may be TRBD1 (5 bases). Trimming stripped 5 bases from V and 4 bases from J, with 17 bases between. Germline-derived CDR1 and CDR2 are MDHEN and SYDVKM. This CDR3 has 15 residues. CDR3 sequence: CASSPQGTGSYGYTF. The CDR3 DNA sequence: TGTGCCAGCAGTCCGCAGGGCACGGGTAGCTATGGCTACACCTTC.

In its sample, this clonotype was seen many times. The chain couples TRBV7-2 to TRBJ1-5, with a weak D call TRBD1 (5 bases). Germline lookup yields CDR1 SGHTA and CDR2 FQGNSA. The CDR3 has 15 amino acids. The ends were cut back, 3 bases at V and 6 bases at J, with 15 bases in the middle. CDR3 loop: CASSLLLGVGQPQHF. The CDR3 DNA is TGTGCCAGCAGCTTGTTACTGGGGGTCGGTCAGCCCCAGCATTTT. The full variable domain, its missing parts supplied by reference TRBV7-2 and TRBJ1-5, is GAGVSQSPSNKVTEKGKDVELRCDPISGHTALYWYRQSLGQGLEFLIYFQGNSAPDKSGLPSDRFSAERTGGSVSTLTIQRTQQEDSAVYLCASSLLLGVGQPQHFGDGTRLSIL.

This clonotype was seen at least ten times. The CDR3 sequence: CASSLGGDTEAFF. In DNA form, the CDR3 reads TGTGCCAGCAGCTTAGGAGGGGACACTGAAGCTTTCTTT. The chain couples TRBV7-6 to TRBJ1-1; maybe TRBD1 (5 bases). CDR3 size: 13 residues. V was shortened by 1 base and J by 3 bases, with 6 bases between the two germline ends. The germline CDR1 and CDR2 sequences are SGHVS and FNYEAQ.

This clonotype was detected ten times or more. The genes are TRBV7-9 and TRBJ2-3; the D gene is possibly TRBD2 (6 bases). The CDR3 contains 15 residues. Deletions cut 8 bases from V and 3 bases from J, with 18 bases between. Looked up from germline, CDR1 is SEHNR and CDR2 is FQNEAQ (reference sequence). This chain's CDR3 is CASRPRDSYTDTQYF. The DNA of the CDR3 is TGTGCCAGCCGCCCACGGGACTCTTATACAGATACGCAGTATTTT.

This clonotype was recorded at least ten times. This chain connects TRBV7-9 to TRBJ2-4, with D perhaps matching TRBD1 (5 bases). Between the trimmed V and J ends, which lost 4 bases and 15 bases, there was a span of 13 bases. Germline loops: CDR1 SEHNR, CDR2 FQNEAQ (reference sequence). The CDR3 loop spans 11 amino acids. For the CDR3, the DNA is TGTGCCAGCAGCTCCGGAACCAGGGCGTACTTC. Translating gives CASSSGTRAYF.

This clonotype was seen many times. The chain couples TRBV5-6 to TRBJ1-4, with a tentative D call TRBD1 (5 bases). CDR1 and CDR2 (germline): SGHDT, YYEEEE. V lost 3 bases and J lost 7, with 13 bases in between. This CDR3 spans 14 amino acids. CDR3 residues: CASSSQGYGEKLFF. For the CDR3, the DNA is TGTGCCAGCAGCTCCCAGGGCTATGGTGAAAAACTGTTTTTT.

In this sample, this clonotype turned up many times. The chain links TRBV7-9 to TRBJ1-1; 10 bases map to TRBD1. The CDR3 is made up of 15 amino acids. With V trimmed by 1 base and J by 2 bases, 1 base remained unmatched. Germline CDR1 reads SEHNR; CDR2 reads FQNEAQ (reference sequence). CDR3 nucleotides: TGTGCCAGCAGCTTAGGGGACAGGGGAAACACTGAAGCTTTCTTT. It encodes CASSLGDRGNTEAFF.

Ten or more counts support this clonotype. V gene TRBV5-1 combines with J gene TRBJ2-5; TRBD1 aligns across 9 bases. CDR1 SGHRS and CDR2 YFSETQ come from the germline V gene. V lost 4 bases to trimming and J lost 6 bases; unmatched junction nucleotides: 7. The CDR3 extends over 14 amino acids. The CDR3 nucleotides are TGCGCCAGCAGCGCCGTACAGGGGGCGAAGACCCAGTACTTC. It yields the protein CASSAVQGAKTQYF.

This clonotype was found many times. A much larger clone is a single base away; this may be a read error. The V gene is TRBV20-1, the J gene TRBJ2-7; perhaps TRBD1 as D (6 bases). The V gene lost 6 bases and the J gene lost 2 bases, with 17 bases spanning the gap. The germline CDR1 and CDR2 sequences are DFQATT and SNEGSKA (reference sequence). This CDR3 spans 14 amino acids. This CDR3 reads CSARPTGSAYEQYF. The CDR3 region has the DNA TGCAGTGCCAGGCCGACAGGTTCGGCCTACGAGCAGTACTTC.

Ten or more counts support this clonotype. This chain connects TRBV24-1 to TRBJ2-6; no clear D. Germline CDR1 and CDR2: KGHDR and SFDVKD. V was cut by 1 base and J by 0 bases, with 9 bases left in between. The CDR3 sequence is 17 residues long. The DNA of the CDR3 is TGTGCCACCAGTGATTTTGAGGTCCACTCTGGGGCCAACGTCCTGACTTTC. It encodes CATSDFEVHSGANVLTF.